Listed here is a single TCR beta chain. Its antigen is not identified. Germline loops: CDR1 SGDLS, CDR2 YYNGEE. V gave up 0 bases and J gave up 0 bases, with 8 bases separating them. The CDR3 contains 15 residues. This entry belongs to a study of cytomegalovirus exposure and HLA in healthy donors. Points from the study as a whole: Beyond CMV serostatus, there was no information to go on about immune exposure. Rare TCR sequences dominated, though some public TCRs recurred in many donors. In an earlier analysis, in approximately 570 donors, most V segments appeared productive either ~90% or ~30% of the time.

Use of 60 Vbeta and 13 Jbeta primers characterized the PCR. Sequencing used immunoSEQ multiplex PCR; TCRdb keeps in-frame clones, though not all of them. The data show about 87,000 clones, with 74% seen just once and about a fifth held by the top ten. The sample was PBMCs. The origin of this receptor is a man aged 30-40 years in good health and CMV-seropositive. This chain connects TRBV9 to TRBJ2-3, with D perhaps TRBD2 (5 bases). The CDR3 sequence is CASSVGSGSTDTQYF. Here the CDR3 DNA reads TGTGCCAGCAGCGTAGGAAGCGGCAGCACAGATACGCAGTATTTT.